These 20 T cell receptor beta chains were sequenced from one sample in a study of T-cell memory formation after mild COVID-19. TCRdb analysed the 5' RACE reads with MiXCR anew, one entry per CDR3 protein. Among about 210,000 distinct CDR3 sequences, under 30% were seen once, and the ten largest hold over 9.5%. The source material was PBMCs or a T cell subset sorted from them (not recorded which). The receptors come from an adult woman who had mild COVID-19 (a few samples of this study predate the infection). Cell type and time point are not known.

This clonotype was found a few times. The chain combines TRBV9 with TRBJ1-2; D remains unclear. Trimming pared 0 bases from V and 4 bases from J, leaving 10 bases between. Germline V gene sequence: CDR1 SGDLS, CDR2 YYNGEE. The CDR3 is 14 amino acids. The CDR3 bases are TGTGCCAGCAGCGTAGGAGACACCATCTATGGCTACACCTTC. It yields the protein CASSVGDTIYGYTF.

This clonotype was seen more than once but under ten times. The CDR3: CASSPSSGANTEAFF. In nucleotides, the CDR3 is TGCGCCAGCAGCCCATCGAGTGGGGCGAACACTGAAGCTTTCTTT. The genes are TRBV4-3 and TRBJ1-1, with D possibly matching TRBD1 (5 bases). The CDR3 contains 15 residues. V was pared by 4 bases and J by 1 base, with 13 bases between. Germline CDR1 is LGHNA and CDR2 is YSLEER.

This clonotype was detected a few times. The chain has TRBV29-1 and TRBJ2-3; no clear D gene. Looked up from germline, CDR1 is SQVTM and CDR2 is ANQGSEA. The CDR3 spans 14 residues. V was pared by 3 bases and J by 2 bases, with 12 bases between. In DNA, the CDR3 is TGCAGCGTTGAGTCCCCAGCCCTCACAGATACGCAGTATTTT. Amino acid sequence: CSVESPALTDTQYF.

This clonotype is medium-sized in the sample. CDR3 coding DNA: TGTGCCAGCAGCCACGGCCTAGCGGGAGGGCCAGGCTACGAGCAGTACTTC. It translates to CASSHGLAGGPGYEQYF. This chain links TRBV11-3 with TRBJ2-7, with 12 positions matching TRBD2. Germline V gene sequence: CDR1 SGHNT, CDR2 YENEEA. This CDR3 contains 17 residues. Trimming cost V 5 bases and J 3 bases; bases outside gene matches: 11.

This clonotype was counted a few times. The chain uses TRBV27 and TRBJ2-7, with 14 bases lining up with TRBD2. The CDR3 has 14 residues. Germline lookup yields CDR1 MNHEY and CDR2 SMNVEV (reference sequence). The V gene end was trimmed by 6 bases and the J gene end by 12 bases; junction bases not matched to a gene: 10. CDR3 in DNA: TGTGCCAGCAGCCCAGGACTAGCGGGAGGAAATCCGTACTTC. Residues: CASSPGLAGGNPYF.

This clonotype has a handful of counts. Germline and junction disagree at one end, which may indicate a read error. The chain carries TRBV24-1 and TRBJ2-7, with a weak D call TRBD2 (5 bases). CDR3 length: 9 amino acids. Germline CDR1 KGHDR, CDR2 SFDVKD. The CDR3 sequence is CATIWTQPF. DNA of the CDR3: TGTGCCACCATTTGGACTCAGCCCTTC.

This clonotype was seen many times. The chain employs TRBV5-5 and TRBJ2-1; no clear D gene. Trimming pared 7 bases from V and 3 bases from J, leaving 17 bases between. CDR3 size: 15 residues. Germline CDR1 SGHKS, CDR2 YYEKEE (reference sequence). DNA for the CDR3: TGTGCCAGCGGTTTGGGTGGAGAAGGCTACAATGAGCAGTTCTTC. It yields the protein CASGLGGEGYNEQFF.

This clonotype was seen only a few times. The chain employs TRBV24-1 and TRBJ1-5; unclear D gene. Trimming pared 3 bases from V and 3 bases from J, leaving 5 bases between. This CDR3 spans 13 amino acids. From germline, CDR1 is KGHDR and CDR2 SFDVKD. CDR3 coding DNA: TGTGCCACCAGTGATACGGACAATCAGCCCCAGCATTTT. This gives the protein CATSDTDNQPQHF.

A few counts support this clonotype. This chain connects TRBV7-2 to TRBJ1-2, with D possibly being TRBD1 (5 bases). The CDR3 consists of 13 residues. The germline V and J ends were trimmed by 3 bases and 3 bases, with 8 bases remaining between them. The germline V gene has CDR1 SGHTA and CDR2 FQGNSA. The CDR3 sequence: CASSFRGDYGYTF. DNA of the CDR3: TGTGCCAGCAGCTTTCGAGGGGACTATGGCTACACCTTC.

This clonotype was detected only a few times. This rearrangement joins TRBV5-1 to TRBJ2-5; D tentatively reads TRBD1 or TRBD2 (5 bases each). V lost 2 bases and J 1 base, leaving 12 bases between the germline ends. Germline loops: CDR1 SGHRS, CDR2 YFSETQ. The CDR3 length is 15 residues. CDR3 amino acids: CASSLRQGAQETQYF. CDR3 sequence (DNA): TGCGCCAGCAGCTTAAGGCAGGGAGCCCAAGAGACCCAGTACTTC.

This clonotype was seen many times. V usage is TRBV9 and J usage is TRBJ2-6, with D maybe TRBD1 (6 bases). The CDR3 consists of 16 residues. Germline loops: CDR1 SGDLS, CDR2 YYNGEE. Trimming shortened V by 3 bases and J by 4 bases, and 14 bases separated the two germline ends. The CDR3 nucleotides are TGTGCCAGCAGCGCACTCTCAGGGGCAGGGGCCAACGTCCTGACTTTC. Encoded protein: CASSALSGAGANVLTF.

This chain connects TRBV4-1 to TRBJ2-5; maybe TRBD1 (6 bases). Germline loops: CDR1 MGHRA, CDR2 YSYEKL. The ends were cut back, 0 bases at V and 0 bases at J, with 14 bases in the middle. The CDR3 length is 17 residues. CDR3 sequence: CASSQDPGTPYQETQYF. DNA of the CDR3: TGCGCCAGCAGCCAAGATCCCGGGACACCGTACCAAGAGACCCAGTACTTC.

This clonotype was counted only a few times. This chain connects TRBV6-4 to TRBJ2-4; D ambiguous. The V gene's germline CDR1 is MRHNA and CDR2 SNTAGT. This CDR3 has 17 residues. With 2 bases removed from V and 1 base from J, the gap between germline ends came to 15 bases. The CDR3 sequence: CASSDVSPSGAKNIQYF. In DNA, the CDR3 is TGTGCCAGCAGTGACGTCAGCCCCTCCGGGGCCAAAAACATTCAGTACTTC.

The chain joins TRBV5-1 to TRBJ2-1, with a weak D call TRBD2 (6 bases). This CDR3 has 16 residues. Germline CDR1 is SGHRS and CDR2 is YFSETQ. The V and J ends lost 2 bases and 0 bases respectively, with 12 bases between them. CDR3 nucleotides: TGCGCCAGCAGCTTTTCGGGGGACCACTCCTACAATGAGCAGTTCTTC. Amino acid sequence: CASSFSGDHSYNEQFF.

This clonotype showed up just a few times. The chain couples TRBV21-1 to TRBJ2-1; the table's D call of TRBD2 was not tested on the DNA. TRBV21-1 constitutes a pseudogene. The CDR3 has 19 amino acids. The CDR3 nucleotides read TGTGCCAGCAGCGCCCCATGCCCGCAGCGGGAGGGTTTACACAATGAGCAGTTCTTC. Its translation: CASSAPCPQREGLHNEQFF.

The chain employs TRBV12-3 or TRBV12-4 and TRBJ2-5, with 14 bases matching TRBD2. There are 20 residues in the CDR3. J lost 6 bases, V lost 6 bases, and 21 bases had no gene match. The CDR3 DNA reads as TGTGCCAGCAGCCCAAGTCCCTCCGGGACTAGCGGGGGAAACCGAAAGACCCAGTACTTC. Its translation: CASSPSPSGTSGGNRKTQYF.

The chain recombines TRBV10-3 with TRBJ2-7; 12 positions match TRBD2. V shed 10 bases, J shed 5 bases, and the junction held 6 bases outside the gene matches. The CDR3 length is 13 residues. Germline V lookup: CDR1 ENHRY, CDR2 SYGVKD. The CDR3: CATRTSGIDEQYF. The CDR3 DNA reads as TGTGCCACCAGGACTAGCGGGATCGACGAGCAGTACTTC.

This clonotype has just one count. The chain has TRBV18 and TRBJ1-1, with 8 bases matching TRBD1. Trimming removed 5 bases from V and 11 bases from J; junction bases left unmatched: 13. CDR1 is KGHSH, CDR2 LQKENI, per germline. This CDR3 comprises 14 residues. The CDR3 DNA reads TGTGCCAGCTCAGCTTCAGGACAGGGAGGGTGGGCTTTCTTT. The encoded protein is CASSASGQGGWAFF.

V is TRBV3-1 and J is TRBJ2-2; D might be TRBD2 (6 bases). This CDR3 contains 15 residues. Trimming left V 6 bases short and J 7 bases short, with 18 bases between. Germline V gene lookup returns CDR1 LGHDT and CDR2 YNNKEL (reference sequence). The CDR3 sequence is CASRLSSGLYGELFF. The CDR3 region has the DNA TGTGCCAGCAGACTGTCCAGCGGGTTATACGGGGAGCTGTTTTTT.

This clonotype was detected only a few times. The V gene is TRBV7-3, the J gene TRBJ2-7, with TRBD2 matching 10 bases. This CDR3 contains 12 residues. Germline assignment: CDR1 SGHTA and CDR2 FQGTGA. Germline trimming cut 5 bases from V and 5 bases from J; bases unmatched to any gene: 0. CDR3 protein: CASSSGGDEQYF. CDR3 nucleotide sequence: TGTGCCAGCAGCAGCGGGGGGGACGAGCAGTACTTC.